A selection of T cell receptor beta chains follows, all from one sample in a study of blood T cell repertoires in COVID-19. Measured with immunoSEQ multiplex PCR; TCRdb has only the in-frame clones, and not every one. Of 200,000 to 250,000 clones in the sample, roughly 84% were seen once. Material: peripheral blood. These receptors originate from a man between 25 and 39 years old with active or convalescent COVID-19. Both conserved end residues are part of each CDR3. A D gene is named only where the DNA matches it firmly. Clone size is given for some rows only: seen once, a few or many times, or a class if the clone is expanded.

v_gene	d_gene	j_gene	abundance	CDR3aa	CDR3nt
TRBV29-1	TRBD1	TRBJ2-6	-	CSVEGQGAPGANVLTF	TGCAGCGTTGAAGGGCAGGGGGCGCCTGGGGCCAACGTCCTGACTTTC
TRBV7-2	-	TRBJ1-2	-	CASSLMGALTNYGYTF	TGTGCCAGCAGCTTAATGGGGGCCCTGACAAACTATGGCTACACCTTC
TRBV6-1	-	TRBJ2-1	-	CASSESINEQFF	TGTGCCAGCAGTGAGAGCATTAATGAGCAGTTCTTC
TRBV12-3/TRBV12-4	-	TRBJ1-3	-	CASSPTGNTIYF	TGTGCCAGCAGCCCGACAGGAAACACCATATATTTT
TRBV28	-	TRBJ2-7	once	CASSFRGRPYEQYF	TGTGCCAGCAGTTTCAGGGGGAGGCCCTACGAGCAGTACTTC
TRBV2	TRBD1	TRBJ2-7	-	CASSKYRDRTYEQYF	TGTGCCAGCAGTAAGTACCGGGACAGAACCTACGAGCAGTACTTC
TRBV6-6	-	TRBJ2-5	-	CASSYDRYLETQYF	TGTGCCAGCAGTTATGACAGGTATTTGGAGACCCAGTACTTC
TRBV9	-	TRBJ1-1	-	CASSVVANTEAFF	TGTGCCAGCAGCGTAGTGGCGAACACTGAAGCTTTCTTT
TRBV12-3/TRBV12-4	-	TRBJ2-7	-	CASRRTASYEQYF	TGTGCCAGCAGACGAACAGCTTCCTACGAGCAGTACTTC
TRBV6-2/TRBV6-3	-	TRBJ1-5	-	CASSYQRVLNQPQHF	TGTGCCAGCAGTTACCAGAGGGTTCTGAATCAGCCCCAGCATTTT
TRBV15	TRBD1	TRBJ1-2	-	CATSTNRDRGHPHGYTF	TGTGCCACCAGCACGAACCGGGACAGGGGGCACCCCCATGGCTACACCTTC
TRBV18	-	TRBJ1-2	-	CASSPRAGDGYTF	TGTGCCAGCTCACCACGGGCAGGGGATGGCTACACCTTC
TRBV11-2	-	TRBJ2-7	-	CASSPSGLSYEQYF	TGTGCCAGCAGCCCCTCGGGACTGAGCTACGAGCAGTACTTC
TRBV19	TRBD1	TRBJ1-1	-	CASSPRAGTDTEAFF	TGTGCCAGTAGTCCTAGGGCCGGGACAGACACTGAAGCTTTCTTT
TRBV10-1	-	TRBJ1-1	-	CASSGGSTEAFF	TGCGCCAGCAGCGGGGGGTCTACTGAAGCTTTCTTT
TRBV4-1	TRBD1	TRBJ2-5	-	CASSLPGPQGETQYF	TGCGCCAGCAGCCTCCCGGGACCACAGGGGGAGACCCAGTACTTC
TRBV6-5	TRBD2	TRBJ2-7	few	CASSYRTSSSYEQYF	TGTGCCAGCAGTTACCGGACTAGTTCCAGCTACGAGCAGTACTTC
TRBV6-1	-	TRBJ1-1	-	CASSEGPRGTEAFF	TGTGCCAGCAGTGAGGGCCCGCGGGGCACTGAAGCTTTCTTT
TRBV5-1	TRBD1	TRBJ1-1	-	CASSLNQGARAFF	TGCGCCAGCAGCTTAAACCAGGGGGCTCGAGCTTTCTTT
TRBV15	-	TRBJ1-2	-	CATQGMETGLYGYTF	TGTGCCACCCAGGGGATGGAAACTGGGCTGTATGGCTACACCTTC
TRBV4-2	-	TRBJ2-7	once	CASSQDLGGVGYEQYF	TGTGCCAGCAGCCAAGATCTAGGGGGGGTGGGCTACGAGCAGTACTTC
TRBV28	-	TRBJ1-2	-	CASSSPPGGENGYTF	TGTGCCAGCAGCTCGCCCCCCGGGGGGGAGAATGGCTACACCTTC
TRBV19	-	TRBJ1-6	-	CASSIDRQSPLHF	TGTGCCAGTAGTATAGACAGACAATCACCCCTCCACTTT
TRBV12-5	-	TRBJ2-5	-	CASGLFGETQYF	TGTGCTAGTGGTTTGTTCGGGGAGACCCAGTACTTC
TRBV28	-	TRBJ2-7	-	CASSLPQYEQYF	TGTGCCAGCAGTTTACCCCAGTACGAGCAGTACTTC
TRBV6-5	-	TRBJ1-1	-	CASSYSRRDPNTEAFF	TGTGCCAGCAGTTACTCGAGGCGGGACCCCAACACTGAAGCTTTCTTT
TRBV9	TRBD1	TRBJ1-1	-	CASSSQGASAFF	TGTGCCAGCAGCTCCCAGGGGGCATCGGCTTTCTTT
TRBV28	-	TRBJ1-1	-	CASSFERASTEAFF	TGTGCCAGCAGTTTTGAGCGGGCCTCGACTGAAGCTTTCTTT
TRBV5-6	-	TRBJ1-2	few	CASIRGVRSGGYTF	TGTGCCAGCATCCGGGGAGTCCGATCAGGTGGCTACACCTTC
TRBV27	TRBD1	TRBJ1-1	-	CASRVGIGTGTGTEAFF	TGTGCCAGCAGGGTGGGGATCGGGACAGGGACGGGAACTGAAGCTTTCTTT
TRBV4-2	-	TRBJ2-1	-	CASSQVSWRSNEQFF	TGTGCCAGCAGCCAAGTGTCATGGCGGTCCAATGAGCAGTTCTTC
TRBV15	-	TRBJ1-1	-	CATSTLRSPIEAFF	TGTGCCACCAGCACGTTACGGAGCCCGATTGAAGCTTTCTTT
TRBV28	-	TRBJ1-6	-	CASSFGSENNSPLHF	TGTGCCAGCAGTTTCGGTTCCGAGAATAATTCACCCCTCCACTTT